This note documents a single TCR beta chain sequence. Its antigen target is currently unknown. The source of the sample is a study of T cell clusters in autoimmune cytopenias (dated by TCRdb to the late 2010s). In terms of the full investigation: TRB sequencing reached a median depth of 51,575 reads per sample and yielded a median of 2,350 distinct TRB clonotypes per sample. Alongside healthy, CLL and autoimmune hepatitis controls, autoimmune cytopenia patients had their peripheral blood TRB and IGH repertoires sequenced at active disease and again during treatment follow-up. The goal of the study was to find out whether patients with autoimmune cytopenia have a disease-specific immune repertoire signature that could be used as a blood-based biomarker. Broad study findings and their caveats: About 3.2-fold more exclusive TRB clusters were observed in healthy donors than in active autoimmune hepatitis patients, consistent with an autoimmunity-wide signature. TRB repertoire shifts, with less even repertoires observed in secondary cytopenia and CLL, were mostly attributed to lymphoma bias rather than autoimmunity. A lack of physiological T cell clusters in primary autoimmune cytopenia patients was suggested by GLIPH, as 51 clusters were found to be exclusive to healthy donors versus roughly 16 exclusive to patients. The cluster-lack signature was not seen for secondary cytopenia versus CLL, apparently masked by the dominant lymphoma-associated repertoire. The T cell clusters were defined only in silico, and the functional role of the clusters still needed to be validated experimentally.

Multiplex PCR with a touch-down protocol amplified TRB rearrangements, with the TRB-A and TRB-B primer pools combined in a single tube. Two consecutive PCR reactions with Phusion HS II polymerase added Illumina adapters and sample indices to the amplicons. After gel purification with the NucleoSpin Gel and PCR Clean-up kit, the amplicons were quantified by Qubit and checked for quality on an Agilent 2100 Bioanalyzer. Libraries were sequenced on an Illumina MiSeq using 600-cycle, single-indexed, paired-end runs. Per the source publication's procedure: MiXCR version 2.1.12, together with the default MiXCR reference library, was used to align and assemble the TRB reads. Each unique CDR3 nucleotide sequence defined a clone, and only productive sequences with at least two reads were analysed. Repertoire diversity was assessed with alpha-parameterized diversity profiles (alpha 0 to 5), including the Shannon (alpha 1) and Simpson (alpha 2) indices, which were computed with an R script. Combinatorial TRB VJ usage was calculated with the tcR package and was compared between cohorts by principal component analysis performed with ade4. Using GLIPH, TCRbeta CDR3s were clustered on pairs of cohorts matched for age and read depth, and a Wilcoxon test was used to compare cluster frequencies. After the reads were reprocessed by TCRdb, one entry was made per CDR3 protein sequence, with no DNA. The V and J calls shown here were made by TCRdb, not taken from the authors' results. The sample has some 13,000 distinct CDR3 sequences on record. About 3% of the sample lies in the top ten.

TRB amplification used around 260 ng of peripheral blood genomic DNA, some 38,000 genome equivalents, per sample. From cysteine to phenylalanine, the CDR3 is 15 amino acids long. The record lacks a DNA sequence. Recombination linked TRBV12-3 or TRBV12-4 to TRBJ1-1; the D call from TCRdb, TRBD1, cannot be confirmed without DNA. The sequenced material came from peripheral blood. The sequence was collected from a human donor with an autoimmune cytopenia or autoimmune hepatitis (not recorded which). For the CDR3, the sequence is CASRPSTGVNTEAFF.